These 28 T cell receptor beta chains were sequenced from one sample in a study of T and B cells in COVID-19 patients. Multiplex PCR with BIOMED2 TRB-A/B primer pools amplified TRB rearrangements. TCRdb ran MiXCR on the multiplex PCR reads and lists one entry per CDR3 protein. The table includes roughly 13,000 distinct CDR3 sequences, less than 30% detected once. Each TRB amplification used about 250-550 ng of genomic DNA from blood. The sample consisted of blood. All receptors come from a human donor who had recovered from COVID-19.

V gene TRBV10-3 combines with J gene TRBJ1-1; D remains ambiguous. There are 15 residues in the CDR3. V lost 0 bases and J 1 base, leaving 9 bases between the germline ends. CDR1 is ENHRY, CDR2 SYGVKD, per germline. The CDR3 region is CAISESGTSNTEAFF. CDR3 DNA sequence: TGTGCCATCAGTGAGTCAGGCACCTCGAACACTGAAGCTTTCTTT.

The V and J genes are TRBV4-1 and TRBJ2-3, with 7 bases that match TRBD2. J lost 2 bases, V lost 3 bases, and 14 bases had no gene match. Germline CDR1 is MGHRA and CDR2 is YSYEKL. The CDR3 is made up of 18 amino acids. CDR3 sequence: CASSQRGPRDYPTDTQYF. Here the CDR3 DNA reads TGCGCCAGCAGCCAGAGGGGCCCTAGGGACTACCCCACAGATACGCAGTATTTT.

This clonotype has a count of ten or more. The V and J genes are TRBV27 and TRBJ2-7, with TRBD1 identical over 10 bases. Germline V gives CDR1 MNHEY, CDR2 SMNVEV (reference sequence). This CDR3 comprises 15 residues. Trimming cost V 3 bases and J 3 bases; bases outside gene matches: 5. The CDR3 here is CASSFWGTGVYEQYF. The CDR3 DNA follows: TGTGCCAGCAGTTTCTGGGGGACAGGGGTCTACGAGCAGTACTTC.

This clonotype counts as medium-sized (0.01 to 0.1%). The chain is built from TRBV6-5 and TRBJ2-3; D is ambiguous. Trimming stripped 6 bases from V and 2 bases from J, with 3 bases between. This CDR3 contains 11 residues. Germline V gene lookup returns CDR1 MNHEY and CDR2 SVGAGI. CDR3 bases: TGTGCCAGCAGAAACACAGATACGCAGTATTTT. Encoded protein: CASRNTDTQYF.

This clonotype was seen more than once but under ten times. The CDR3 loop reads CASSLYSGQGNSPLHF. The CDR3 DNA reads as TGTGCCAGCAGTTTATACTCGGGACAGGGGAATTCACCCCTCCACTTT. V gene TRBV6-5 combines with J gene TRBJ1-6, with 10 positions matching TRBD1. With V trimmed by 4 bases and J by 7 bases, 7 bases remained unmatched. CDR3 length: 16 amino acids. Germline lookup yields CDR1 MNHEY and CDR2 SVGAGI.

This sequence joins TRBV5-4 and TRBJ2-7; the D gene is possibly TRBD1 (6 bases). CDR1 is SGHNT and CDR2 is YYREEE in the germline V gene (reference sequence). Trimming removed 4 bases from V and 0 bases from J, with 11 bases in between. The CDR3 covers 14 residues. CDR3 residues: CASSLGAGSYEQYF. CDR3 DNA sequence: TGTGCCAGCAGCCTGGGGGCAGGCTCCTACGAGCAGTACTTC.

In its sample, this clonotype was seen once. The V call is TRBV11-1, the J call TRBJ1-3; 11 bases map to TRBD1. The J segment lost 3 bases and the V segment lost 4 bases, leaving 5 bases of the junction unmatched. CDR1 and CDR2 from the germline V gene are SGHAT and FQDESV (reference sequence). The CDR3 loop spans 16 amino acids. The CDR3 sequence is CASSSRDRGDGNTIYF. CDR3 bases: TGTGCCAGCAGCTCCCGGGACAGGGGGGATGGAAACACCATATATTTT.

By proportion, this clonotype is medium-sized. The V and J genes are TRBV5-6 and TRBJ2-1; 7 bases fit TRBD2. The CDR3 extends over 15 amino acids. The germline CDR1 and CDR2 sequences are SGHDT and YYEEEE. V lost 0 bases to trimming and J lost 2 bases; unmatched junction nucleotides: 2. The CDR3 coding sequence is TGTGCCAGCAGCTTGGAAAGCGGGGCCTACAATGAGCAGTTCTTC. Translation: CASSLESGAYNEQFF.

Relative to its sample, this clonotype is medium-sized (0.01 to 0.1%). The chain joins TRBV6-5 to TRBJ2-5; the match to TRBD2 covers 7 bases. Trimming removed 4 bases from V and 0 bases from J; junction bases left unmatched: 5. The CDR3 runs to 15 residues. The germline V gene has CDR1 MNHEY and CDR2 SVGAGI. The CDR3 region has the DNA TGTGCCAGCAGTTCAAGCGGGACGTACCAAGAGACCCAGTACTTC. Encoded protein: CASSSSGTYQETQYF.

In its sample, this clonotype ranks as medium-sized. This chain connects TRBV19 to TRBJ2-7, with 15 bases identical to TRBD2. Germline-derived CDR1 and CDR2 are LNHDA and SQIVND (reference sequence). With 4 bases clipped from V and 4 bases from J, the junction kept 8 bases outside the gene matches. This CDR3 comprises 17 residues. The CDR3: CASSRGTSGRLRYEQYF. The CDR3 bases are TGTGCCAGTAGTAGGGGGACTAGCGGGAGGCTCAGGTACGAGCAGTACTTC.

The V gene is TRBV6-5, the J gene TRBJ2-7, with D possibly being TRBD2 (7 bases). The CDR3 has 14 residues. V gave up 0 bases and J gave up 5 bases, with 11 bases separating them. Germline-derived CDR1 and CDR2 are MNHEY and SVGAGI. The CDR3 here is CASSYSGGGHEQYF. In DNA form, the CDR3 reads TGTGCCAGCAGTTACTCGGGCGGGGGCCACGAGCAGTACTTC.

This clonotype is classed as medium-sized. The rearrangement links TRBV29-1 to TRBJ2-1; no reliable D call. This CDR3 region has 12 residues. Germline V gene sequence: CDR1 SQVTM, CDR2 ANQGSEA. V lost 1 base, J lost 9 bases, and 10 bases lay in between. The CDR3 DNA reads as TGCAGCGTTGAAGTTGTAGGGTTTGAGCAGTTCTTC. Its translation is CSVEVVGFEQFF.

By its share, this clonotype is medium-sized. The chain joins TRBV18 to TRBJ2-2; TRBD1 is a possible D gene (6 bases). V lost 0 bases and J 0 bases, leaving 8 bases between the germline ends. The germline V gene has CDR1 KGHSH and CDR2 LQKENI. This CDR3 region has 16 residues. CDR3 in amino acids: CASSPPGAPNTGELFF. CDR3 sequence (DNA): TGTGCCAGCTCACCACCGGGGGCCCCGAACACCGGGGAGCTGTTTTTT. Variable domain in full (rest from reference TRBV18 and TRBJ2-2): NAGVMQNPRHLVRRRGQEARLRCSPMKGHSHVYWYRQLPEEGLKFMVYLQKENIIDESGMPKERFSAEFPKEGPSILRIQQVVRGDSAAYFCASSPPGAPNTGELFFGEGSRLTVL.

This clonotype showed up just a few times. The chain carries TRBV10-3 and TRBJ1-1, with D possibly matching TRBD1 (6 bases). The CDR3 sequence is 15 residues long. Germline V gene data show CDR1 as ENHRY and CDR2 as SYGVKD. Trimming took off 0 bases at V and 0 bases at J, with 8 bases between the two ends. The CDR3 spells CAISESDRVNTEAFF. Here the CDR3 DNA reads TGTGCCATCAGTGAGTCGGACAGAGTGAACACTGAAGCTTTCTTT.

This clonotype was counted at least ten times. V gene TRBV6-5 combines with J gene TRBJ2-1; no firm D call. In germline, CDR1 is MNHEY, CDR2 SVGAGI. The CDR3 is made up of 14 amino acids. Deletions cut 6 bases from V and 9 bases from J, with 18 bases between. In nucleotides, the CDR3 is TGTGCCAGCAGAGAGCCTAGAGTCATCGGTGAGCAGTTCTTC. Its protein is CASREPRVIGEQFF.

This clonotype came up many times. Here the CDR3 DNA reads TGTGCCAGCAGTGTAAGGACTAGCGGCCCCTCAGACAGCTACAATGAGCAGTTCTTC. Translation gives CASSVRTSGPSDSYNEQFF. The genes are TRBV6-1 and TRBJ2-1, with 10 bases matching TRBD2. V gave up 4 bases and J gave up 3 bases; unmatched junction bases: 15. This CDR3 has 19 residues. CDR1 is MNHNS and CDR2 is SASEGT in the germline V gene.

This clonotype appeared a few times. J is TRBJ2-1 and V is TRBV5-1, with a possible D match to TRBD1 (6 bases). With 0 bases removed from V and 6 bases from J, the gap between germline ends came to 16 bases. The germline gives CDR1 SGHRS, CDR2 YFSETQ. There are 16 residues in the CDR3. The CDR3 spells CASSLGLGGWGNEQFF. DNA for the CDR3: TGCGCCAGCAGCTTGGGATTAGGGGGTTGGGGCAATGAGCAGTTCTTC.

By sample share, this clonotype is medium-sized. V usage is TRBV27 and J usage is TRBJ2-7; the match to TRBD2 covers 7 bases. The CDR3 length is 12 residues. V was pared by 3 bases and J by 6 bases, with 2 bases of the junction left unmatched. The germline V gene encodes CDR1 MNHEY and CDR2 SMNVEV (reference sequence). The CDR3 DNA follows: TGTGCCAGCAGTTTGGGAGGGATCGAGCAGTACTTC. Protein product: CASSLGGIEQYF.

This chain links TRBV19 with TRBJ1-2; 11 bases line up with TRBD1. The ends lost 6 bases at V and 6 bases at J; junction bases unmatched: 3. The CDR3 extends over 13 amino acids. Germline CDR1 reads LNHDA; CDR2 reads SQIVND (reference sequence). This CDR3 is CASRDRGRDGYTF. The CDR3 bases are TGTGCCAGTAGGGACAGGGGGCGCGATGGCTACACCTTC.

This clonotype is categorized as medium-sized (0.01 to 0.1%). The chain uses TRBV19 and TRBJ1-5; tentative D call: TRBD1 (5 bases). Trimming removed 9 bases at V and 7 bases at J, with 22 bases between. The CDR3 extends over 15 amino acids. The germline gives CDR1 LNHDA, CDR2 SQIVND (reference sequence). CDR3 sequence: CASDKGLRAGQPQHF. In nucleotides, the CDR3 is TGTGCCAGCGATAAGGGGCTGCGGGCAGGGCAGCCCCAGCATTTT.

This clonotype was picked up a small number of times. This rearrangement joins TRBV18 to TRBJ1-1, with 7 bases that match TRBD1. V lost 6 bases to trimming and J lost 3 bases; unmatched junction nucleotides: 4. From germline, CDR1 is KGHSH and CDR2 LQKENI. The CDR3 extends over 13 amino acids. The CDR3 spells CASSLTGDTEAFF. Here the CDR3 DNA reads TGTGCCAGCTCGCTAACAGGGGACACTGAAGCTTTCTTT.

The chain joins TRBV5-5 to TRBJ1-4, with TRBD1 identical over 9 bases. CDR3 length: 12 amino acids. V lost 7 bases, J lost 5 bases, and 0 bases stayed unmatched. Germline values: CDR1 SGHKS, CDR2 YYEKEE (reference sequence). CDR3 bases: TGTGCCAGCGGGACAGGGAATGAAAAACTGTTTTTT. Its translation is CASGTGNEKLFF.

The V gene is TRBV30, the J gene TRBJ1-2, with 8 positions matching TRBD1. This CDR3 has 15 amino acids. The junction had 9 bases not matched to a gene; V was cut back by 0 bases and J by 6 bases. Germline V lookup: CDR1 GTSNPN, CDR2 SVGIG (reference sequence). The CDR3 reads CAWSVFNRGTDGYTF. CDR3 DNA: TGTGCCTGGAGTGTATTTAACAGGGGGACGGATGGCTACACCTTC. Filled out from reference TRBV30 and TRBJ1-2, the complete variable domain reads SQTIHQWPATLVQPVGSPLSLECTVEGTSNPNLYWYRQAAGRGLQLLFYSVGIGQISSEVPQNLSASRPQDRQFILSSKKLLLSDSGFYLCAWSVFNRGTDGYTFGSGTRLTVV.

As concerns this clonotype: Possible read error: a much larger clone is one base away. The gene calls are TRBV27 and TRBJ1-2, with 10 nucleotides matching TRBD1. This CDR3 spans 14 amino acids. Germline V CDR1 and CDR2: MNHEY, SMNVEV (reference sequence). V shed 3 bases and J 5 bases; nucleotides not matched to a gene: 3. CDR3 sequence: CASSLDRGLYGYTF. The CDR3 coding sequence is TGTGCCAGCAGTTTGGACAGGGGGTTATATGGCTACACCTTC.

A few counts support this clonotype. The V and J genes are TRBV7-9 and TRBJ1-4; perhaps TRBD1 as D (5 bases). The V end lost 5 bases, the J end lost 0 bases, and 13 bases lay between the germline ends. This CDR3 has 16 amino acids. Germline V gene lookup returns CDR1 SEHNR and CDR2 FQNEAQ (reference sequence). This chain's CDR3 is CASSKVSGSTNEKLFF. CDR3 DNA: TGTGCCAGCAGCAAAGTATCAGGGTCAACTAATGAAAAACTGTTTTTT.

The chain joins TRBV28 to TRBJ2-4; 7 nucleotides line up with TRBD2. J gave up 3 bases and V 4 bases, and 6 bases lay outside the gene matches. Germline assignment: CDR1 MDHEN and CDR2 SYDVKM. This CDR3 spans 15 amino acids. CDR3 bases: TGTGCCAGCAGTTCTAGCGGAAATCTCAAAAACATTCAGTACTTC. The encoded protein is CASSSSGNLKNIQYF.

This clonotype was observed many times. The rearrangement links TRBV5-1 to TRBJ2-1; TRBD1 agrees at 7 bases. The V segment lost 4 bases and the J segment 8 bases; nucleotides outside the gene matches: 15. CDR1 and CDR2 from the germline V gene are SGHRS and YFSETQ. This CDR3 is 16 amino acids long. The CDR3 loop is CASSPGPGSTGDEQFF. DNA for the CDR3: TGCGCCAGCAGCCCCGGGCCGGGATCAACAGGGGATGAGCAGTTCTTC.

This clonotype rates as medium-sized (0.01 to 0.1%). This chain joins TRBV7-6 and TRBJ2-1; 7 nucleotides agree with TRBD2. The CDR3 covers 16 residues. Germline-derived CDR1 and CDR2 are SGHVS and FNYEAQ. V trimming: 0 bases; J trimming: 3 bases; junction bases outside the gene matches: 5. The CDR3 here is CASSLAVAGDYNEQFF. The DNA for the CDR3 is TGTGCCAGCAGCTTAGCGGTGGCGGGGGACTACAATGAGCAGTTCTTC.